Described below is a single T cell receptor (beta chain) sequence and its context. Antigen unknown. This specimen comes from a study of cytomegalovirus exposure and HLA in healthy donors. For the study at large: The early release's HLA-typed donors yielded approximately 81 million unique TCRs. In terms of ancestry, the Caucasian-associated cluster contained 75% to 90% of the 398 genotyped donors.

The PCR used 60 Vbeta and 13 Jbeta primers. Libraries were prepared by immunoSEQ multiplex PCR; TCRdb keeps only in-frame clonotypes and omits some of them. The sample holds over 100,000 clones, 65% to 80% seen once. Germline loops: CDR1 SGHKS, CDR2 YYEKEE (reference sequence). The CDR3 length is 15 residues. V lost 0 bases and J 7 bases, leaving 15 bases between the germline ends. Study-level points and caveats: Information on immune exposure was restricted to one variable (CMV serostatus).

At the time of sampling, donors were nominally healthy, though unrecorded immune exposures were likely. The chain joins TRBV5-5 to TRBJ2-3; D possibly corresponds to TRBD1 (5 bases). The clonotype comes from a male donor in good health and CMV-seropositive. The specimen was PBMCs. DNA of the CDR3: TGTGCCAGCAGCTTGGGACAGATGGAAGGAAATACGCAGTATTTT. Translated, it gives CASSLGQMEGNTQYF.